These 20 T cell receptor beta chains were all obtained from the same sample, sequenced in a study of draining lymph node invasion in breast cancer. Cells sorted as CD4+ CD45RA- CD25high were taken as memory regulatory T cells. TCRdb re-analysed the bulk RNA-seq reads in MiXCR, keeping a single row per CDR3 protein. The sample holds a few thousand distinct CDR3 sequences, about two thirds seen once. The sample comprised sorted memory Tregs from a lymph node. Source of these receptors: a female donor with luminal breast cancer.

The chain links TRBV20-1 to TRBJ1-4; D call uncertain. The CDR3 extends over 12 amino acids. Looked up from germline, CDR1 is DFQATT and CDR2 is SNEGSKA (reference sequence). Between the trimmed V and J ends, which lost 6 bases and 3 bases, there was a span of 8 bases. In nucleotides, the CDR3 is TGCAGTGCAGGTTTACCTAATGAAAAACTGTTTTTT. Its translation is CSAGLPNEKLFF.

A note on this clonotype: An end of the junction does not agree with germline; a read error may underlie this. The chain uses TRBV20-1 and TRBJ2-1; 9 bases are a match to TRBD2. Germline V CDR1 and CDR2: DFQATT, SNEGSKA (reference sequence). The CDR3 sequence is 14 residues long. The CDR3 spells CSARLPAGGDEQLF. Written as DNA, the CDR3 is TGCAGTGCTAGGTTGCCAGCGGGGGGAGATGAGCAGCTCTTC.

This clonotype was seen only once. This chain joins TRBV19 and TRBJ2-7; D not resolved. This CDR3 is 13 amino acids long. V was clipped by 3 bases and J by 3 bases, with 9 bases between them. Germline V gene sequence: CDR1 LNHDA, CDR2 SQIVND (reference sequence). The CDR3 reads CASSIGIDYEQYF. DNA of the CDR3: TGTGCCAGTAGTATCGGCATAGACTACGAGCAGTACTTC. The variable domain in full, with the rest retrieved from reference TRBV19 and TRBJ2-7, is DGGITQSPKYLFRKEGQNVTLSCEQNLNHDAMYWYRQDPGQGLRLIYYSQIVNDFQKGDIAEGYSVSREKKESFPLTVTSAQKNPTAFYLCASSIGIDYEQYFGPGTRLTVT.

Only one count was recorded for this clonotype. The junction shows a germline mismatch at one end, possibly a read error. V and J are TRBV5-4 and TRBJ2-5; D is possibly TRBD1 or TRBD2 (6 bases each). CDR1 SGHNT and CDR2 YYREEE come from the germline V gene (reference sequence). The CDR3 has 17 residues. This CDR3 reads CDSSSGVAGTYQETQYF. Written as DNA, the CDR3 is TGTGACAGCAGCTCAGGGGTGGCGGGGACGTACCAAGAGACCCAGTACTTC.

The chain is built from TRBV5-6 and TRBJ2-1, with 12 bases fitting TRBD2. This CDR3 spans 16 amino acids. J gave up 6 bases and V 2 bases, and 6 bases lay outside the gene matches. Germline V gene lookup returns CDR1 SGHDT and CDR2 YYEEEE. Here the CDR3 DNA reads TGTGCCAGCAGCTTCCGACTAGCGGGGGCGGGCAATGAGCAGTTCTTC. It encodes CASSFRLAGAGNEQFF.

This sequence joins TRBV7-9 and TRBJ2-2; a possible D gene is TRBD1 (6 bases). The CDR3 spans 19 residues. V was shortened by 1 base and J by 3 bases, with 21 bases between the two germline ends. CDR1 is SEHNR and CDR2 is FQNEAQ in the germline V gene (reference sequence). CDR3 nucleotide sequence: TGTGCCAGCAGCTTAGTGACAGGCCTGACCTACTGGGACACCGGGGAGCTGTTTTTT. It is translated as CASSLVTGLTYWDTGELFF. The entire variable domain, with the rest obtained from reference TRBV7-9 and TRBJ2-2, is as follows: DTGVSQNPRHKITKRGQNVTFRCDPISEHNRLYWYRQTLGQGPEFLTYFQNEAQLEKSRLLSDRFSAERPKGSFSTLEIQRTEQGDSAMYLCASSLVTGLTYWDTGELFFGEGSRLTVL.

V and J are TRBV30 and TRBJ1-2; 9 bases agree with TRBD1. The CDR3 consists of 12 residues. CDR1 and CDR2 from the germline V gene are GTSNPN and SVGIG (reference sequence). The ends lost 5 bases at V and 7 bases at J; junction bases unmatched: 5. The CDR3 region is CAWGQGQGGYTF. DNA for the CDR3: TGTGCCTGGGGACAGGGGCAGGGTGGCTACACCTTC.

This clonotype was counted only a few times. The rearrangement uses TRBV20-1 and TRBJ2-5; D is perhaps TRBD2 (7 bases). This CDR3 comprises 15 residues. Germline loops: CDR1 DFQATT, CDR2 SNEGSKA (reference sequence). V lost 5 bases to trimming and J lost 9 bases, with 25 bases between them. The chain's CDR3 is CSAGGATGGRGAQYF. In nucleotides, the CDR3 is TGCAGTGCTGGGGGGGCGACGGGCGGCAGGGGAGCCCAGTACTTC.

This clonotype turned up a few times. The chain carries TRBV5-1 and TRBJ2-2; 7 bases map to TRBD1. CDR1 and CDR2 (germline): SGHRS, YFSETQ. The V gene end was trimmed by 4 bases and the J gene end by 5 bases; junction bases not matched to a gene: 11. The CDR3 extends over 16 amino acids. CDR3 bases: TGCGCCAGCAGCCCCACCGGGACAGCGTTTACCGGGGAGCTGTTTTTT. The encoded protein is CASSPTGTAFTGELFF.

The gene calls are TRBV4-1 and TRBJ1-3; D not resolved. The V end was cut by 4 bases, the J end by 0 bases, with 13 bases between. This CDR3 comprises 16 residues. The germline CDR1 and CDR2 sequences are MGHRA and YSYEKL. CDR3 sequence reads: CASSLRDGYSGNTIYF. DNA of the CDR3: TGCGCCAGCAGCCTTAGGGATGGGTACTCTGGAAACACCATATATTTT.

The J gene is TRBJ1-1, the V gene TRBV6-5; possibly TRBD1 for D (5 bases). The CDR3 spans 16 residues. Germline V gene lookup returns CDR1 MNHEY and CDR2 SVGAGI. V gave up 0 bases and J gave up 2 bases, with 13 bases separating them. The CDR3 region has the DNA TGTGCCAGCAGTTACTCATGGGGCGCTACTAACACTGAAGCTTTCTTT. As protein: CASSYSWGATNTEAFF.

This clonotype occurred a few times. The V gene is TRBV13, the J gene TRBJ2-3; D unclear. CDR3 size: 14 residues. V lost 0 bases and J 0 bases, leaving 4 bases between the germline ends. The V gene's germline CDR1 is PRHDT and CDR2 FYEKMQ (reference sequence). The CDR3 coding sequence is TGTGCCAGCAGCTTAGGGGCTAGCACAGATACGCAGTATTTT. Translation: CASSLGASTDTQYF.

The chain couples TRBV6-2 or TRBV6-3 to TRBJ2-1, with D possibly matching TRBD1 (5 bases). V lost 9 bases to trimming and J lost 6 bases, with 24 bases between them. Germline V gene data show CDR1 as MNHEY and CDR2 as SVGEGT. The CDR3 contains 16 residues. The CDR3 DNA reads TGTGCCAGTACCCCGACAGCCCTCGAACGAGGCAATGAGCAGTTCTTC. Amino acids: CASTPTALERGNEQFF.

V usage is TRBV7-8 and J usage is TRBJ1-2; D perhaps matches TRBD1 (5 bases). The CDR3 has 16 residues. V lost 1 base and J lost 4, with 16 bases in between. From germline, CDR1 is SGHVS and CDR2 FQNEAQ. CDR3 coding DNA: TGTGCCAGCAGCTTAGAAGAGGGGATTGGGCTCTATGGCTACACCTTC. Translated, it gives CASSLEEGIGLYGYTF.

A single count supports this clonotype. The chain combines TRBV5-1 with TRBJ1-2; 7 nucleotides align to TRBD1. V was clipped by 0 bases and J by 5 bases; unmatched bases: 7. This CDR3 has 15 residues. Germline V lookup: CDR1 SGHRS, CDR2 YFSETQ. CDR3 sequence (DNA): TGCGCCAGCAGCTTGGCCTCCGGGACAGCTTATGGCTACACCTTC. This codes for CASSLASGTAYGYTF.

The V gene is TRBV5-4, the J gene TRBJ2-3; D is uncertain. V lost 0 bases and J 3 bases, leaving 11 bases between the germline ends. The CDR3 extends over 15 amino acids. The germline V gene has CDR1 SGHNT and CDR2 YYREEE (reference sequence). CDR3 nucleotides: TGTGCCAGCAGCTTGGCCGCCCTGGGGACAGATACGCAGTATTTT. This sequence encodes CASSLAALGTDTQYF.

V gene TRBV27 combines with J gene TRBJ2-2; TRBD1 matches 10 bases. The CDR3 contains 14 residues. The trim removed 6 bases at V and 4 bases at J, leaving 2 bases unmatched. Germline lookup yields CDR1 MNHEY and CDR2 SMNVEV (reference sequence). The CDR3 sequence: CASRGTGVTGELFF. The CDR3 DNA reads as TGTGCCAGCAGGGGGACAGGGGTCACCGGGGAGCTGTTTTTT.

This clonotype was found a few times. The V and J genes are TRBV19 and TRBJ1-5; D is perhaps TRBD1 (5 bases). V dropped 5 bases and J dropped 7 bases, with 15 bases sitting between them. Germline-derived CDR1 and CDR2 are LNHDA and SQIVND (reference sequence). This CDR3 has 14 residues. The CDR3 spells CASSRRGPGQPQHF. The CDR3 coding sequence is TGTGCCAGTAGTCGGCGGGGCCCGGGGCAGCCCCAGCATTTT.

This clonotype was seen once. This sequence joins TRBV20-1 and TRBJ2-1; tentative D call: TRBD2 (5 bases). Germline lookup yields CDR1 DFQATT and CDR2 SNEGSKA (reference sequence). Trimming cost V 6 bases and J 7 bases, with 19 bases left between them. The CDR3 extends over 14 amino acids. The CDR3 here is CSALNLNGENEQFF. The CDR3 region has the DNA TGCAGTGCGCTTAACTTGAACGGGGAAAATGAGCAGTTCTTC.

The chain employs TRBV27 and TRBJ1-5; the D is unclear. The CDR3 extends over 15 amino acids. Germline V gives CDR1 MNHEY, CDR2 SMNVEV (reference sequence). V lost 6 bases and J 5 bases, leaving 17 bases between the germline ends. The CDR3: CASSPRTGRDQPQHF. CDR3 nucleotides: TGTGCCAGCAGCCCGAGGACGGGGAGGGATCAGCCCCAGCATTTT.